Following are 14 T cell receptor beta chains from one sample sequenced in a study of blood T cell repertoires in COVID-19. Data came from immunoSEQ multiplex PCR; TCRdb stores just in-frame clones and leaves some out. This sample has fewer than 200,000 clones, with 80% to 90% found just once. The sample consisted of PBMCs or T cells enriched from blood (not recorded which). The receptors originated from a woman aged 45-65 years in a cohort exposed to, infected with or recovered from COVID-19 (not recorded which).

The chain carries TRBV24-1 and TRBJ2-5; D possibly corresponds to TRBD1 (6 bases). CDR3 length equals 16 residues. In germline, CDR1 is KGHDR, CDR2 SFDVKD. Trimming took 0 bases from V and 2 from J, leaving 12 bases between them. This CDR3 is CATSDLRPGEQETQYF. CDR3 DNA: TGTGCCACCAGTGATTTGCGCCCAGGGGAACAAGAGACCCAGTACTTC.

This clone was recorded only once. This chain connects TRBV24-1 to TRBJ2-5; D may be TRBD2 (6 bases). The CDR3 sequence is 15 residues long. The germline V and J ends were trimmed by 3 bases and 5 bases, with 15 bases remaining between them. CDR1 and CDR2 from the germline V gene are KGHDR and SFDVKD. CDR3 sequence reads: CATSDPIVAGETQYF. The CDR3 DNA reads as TGTGCCACCAGTGATCCCATCGTCGCGGGGGAGACCCAGTACTTC.

V gene TRBV6-6 combines with J gene TRBJ1-6; 7 positions agree with TRBD1. The V gene's germline CDR1 is MNHNY and CDR2 SVGAGI (reference sequence). This CDR3 region has 14 residues. V shed 5 bases and J 9 bases; nucleotides not matched to a gene: 7. The DNA for the CDR3 is TGTGCCAGCAGTCCAGACAGGGAGTCTTCACCCCTCCACTTT. This codes for CASSPDRESSPLHF.

The chain is built from TRBV9 and TRBJ2-7, with D perhaps TRBD2 (7 bases). The length of the CDR3 is 15 residues. Germline V gene sequence: CDR1 SGDLS, CDR2 YYNGEE. V was trimmed by 4 bases and J by 0 bases, leaving 14 bases between them. CDR3 sequence: CASSPRGDISYEQYF. The CDR3 DNA reads as TGTGCCAGCAGCCCCCGGGGGGACATCTCCTACGAGCAGTACTTC. Looking up the rest from reference TRBV9 and TRBJ2-7 gives the full variable domain: DSGVTQTPKHLITATGQRVTLRCSPRSGDLSVYWYQQSLDQGLQFLIQYYNGEERAKGNILERFSAQQFPDLHSELNLSSLELGDSALYFCASSPRGDISYEQYFGPGTRLTVT.

This chain joins TRBV27 and TRBJ2-1; D may be TRBD1 (5 bases). Trimming took 2 bases from V and 8 from J, leaving 16 bases between them. The germline CDR1 and CDR2 sequences are MNHEY and SMNVEV (reference sequence). This CDR3 is built from 15 residues. CDR3 loop: CASSLAQGTKDEQFF. The CDR3 DNA follows: TGTGCCAGCAGTTTAGCTCAGGGAACTAAGGATGAGCAGTTCTTC.

The rearrangement uses TRBV10-1 and TRBJ2-5; no clear D gene. CDR3 length: 14 residues. Trimming cost V 0 bases and J 1 base, with 6 bases left between them. Germline V gives CDR1 WNHNN, CDR2 SYGVQD (reference sequence). The chain's CDR3 is CASSESAGQETQYF. The DNA for the CDR3 is TGCGCCAGCAGTGAGTCGGCAGGCCAAGAGACCCAGTACTTC.

The chain has TRBV28 and TRBJ2-1; a weak D match, TRBD1 (5 bases). The V and J ends lost 9 bases and 2 bases respectively, with 8 bases between them. The CDR3 covers 12 residues. Per the germline V gene, CDR1 is MDHEN and CDR2 is SYDVKM. The DNA for the CDR3 is TGTGCCAGTCAGACAGCCTACAATGAGCAGTTCTTC. Encoded protein: CASQTAYNEQFF.

V usage is TRBV5-4 and J usage is TRBJ1-1, with D possibly TRBD1 on 6 matching bases. V dropped 2 bases and J dropped 0 bases, with 20 bases sitting between them. From germline, CDR1 is SGHNT and CDR2 YYREEE (reference sequence). The CDR3 runs to 18 residues. The CDR3 spells CASSFVSGRGNMNTEAFF. The CDR3 DNA follows: TGTGCCAGCAGCTTTGTGTCCGGTAGGGGGAATATGAACACTGAAGCTTTCTTT.

The chain is built from TRBV9 and TRBJ1-4; possible D gene TRBD1, 5 bases. V dropped 3 bases and J dropped 0 bases, with 9 bases sitting between them. The V gene's germline CDR1 is SGDLS and CDR2 YYNGEE. The CDR3 is 15 amino acids. The CDR3 DNA is TGTGCCAGCAGCGAGGGGCCAGCAACTAATGAAAAACTGTTTTTT. Amino acid sequence: CASSEGPATNEKLFF. Filled out from reference TRBV9 and TRBJ1-4, the complete variable domain reads DSGVTQTPKHLITATGQRVTLRCSPRSGDLSVYWYQQSLDQGLQFLIQYYNGEERAKGNILERFSAQQFPDLHSELNLSSLELGDSALYFCASSEGPATNEKLFFGSGTQLSVL.

This chain links TRBV10-1 with TRBJ2-3, with a tentative D call TRBD2 (6 bases). The CDR3 has 17 residues. Trimming took 2 bases from V and 2 from J, leaving 17 bases between them. From germline, CDR1 is WNHNN and CDR2 SYGVQD (reference sequence). CDR3 amino acids: CASSEHPGTAPTDTQYF. The CDR3 nucleotides are TGCGCCAGCAGTGAGCACCCCGGGACTGCACCCACAGATACGCAGTATTTT.

The J gene is TRBJ1-5, the V gene TRBV18, with TRBD1 matching over 7 bases. There are 14 residues in the CDR3. Germline V gene data show CDR1 as KGHSH and CDR2 as LQKENI. The V and J ends lost 6 bases and 1 base, in that order; junction bases with no gene match: 3. The CDR3 nucleotides are TGTGCCAGCTCTCACAGGGGCAGCAATCAGCCCCAGCATTTT. This codes for CASSHRGSNQPQHF.

This clone was detected only a few times. The CDR3 sequence is CAGNRDSGYGYTF. The CDR3 DNA reads TGTGCCGGAAACAGGGATTCGGGCTATGGCTACACCTTC. This chain connects TRBV2 to TRBJ1-2, with D possibly being TRBD1 (6 bases). The CDR3 has 13 amino acids. Looked up from germline, CDR1 is SNHLY and CDR2 is FYNNEI. Between the trimmed V and J ends, which lost 11 bases and 4 bases, there was a span of 17 bases.

This chain connects TRBV5-4 to TRBJ2-3; 9 nucleotides agree with TRBD1. The CDR3 sequence is 13 residues long. CDR1 is SGHNT, CDR2 YYREEE, per germline (reference sequence). Germline trimming cut 2 bases from V and 6 bases from J; bases unmatched to any gene: 1. As DNA, the CDR3 is TGTGCCAGCAGCTTCGACAGGGGGGATACGCAGTATTTT. It is translated as CASSFDRGDTQYF.

The J gene is TRBJ2-5, the V gene TRBV5-4, with D uncertain. Germline-derived CDR1 and CDR2 are SGHNT and YYREEE (reference sequence). Trimming cost V 2 bases and J 2 bases, with 4 bases left between them. This CDR3 spans 12 amino acids. This chain's CDR3 is CASSFHQETQYF. DNA for the CDR3: TGTGCCAGCAGCTTTCATCAAGAGACCCAGTACTTC. Looking up the rest from reference TRBV5-4 and TRBJ2-5 gives the full variable domain: ETGVTQSPTHLIKTRGQQVTLRCSSQSGHNTVSWYQQALGQGPQFIFQYYREEENGRGNFPPRFSGLQFPNYSSELNVNALELDDSALYLCASSFHQETQYFGPGTRLLVL.